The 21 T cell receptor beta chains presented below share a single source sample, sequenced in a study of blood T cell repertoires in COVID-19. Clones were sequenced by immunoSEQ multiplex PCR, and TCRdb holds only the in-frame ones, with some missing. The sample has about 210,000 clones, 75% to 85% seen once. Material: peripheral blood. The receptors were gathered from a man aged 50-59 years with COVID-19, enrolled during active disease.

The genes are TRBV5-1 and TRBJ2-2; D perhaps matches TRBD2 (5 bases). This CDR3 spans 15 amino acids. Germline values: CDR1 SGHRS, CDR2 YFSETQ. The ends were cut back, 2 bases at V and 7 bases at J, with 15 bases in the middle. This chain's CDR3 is CASSLTRTGIGELFF. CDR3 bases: TGCGCCAGCAGCTTAACCCGGACTGGGATCGGGGAGCTGTTTTTT.

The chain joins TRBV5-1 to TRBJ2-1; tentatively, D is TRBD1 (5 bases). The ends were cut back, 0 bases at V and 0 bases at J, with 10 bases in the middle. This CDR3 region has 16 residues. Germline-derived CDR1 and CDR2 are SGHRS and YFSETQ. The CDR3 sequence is CASSLVVRDSYNEQFF. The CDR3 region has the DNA TGCGCCAGCAGCTTGGTTGTCAGGGACTCCTACAATGAGCAGTTCTTC.

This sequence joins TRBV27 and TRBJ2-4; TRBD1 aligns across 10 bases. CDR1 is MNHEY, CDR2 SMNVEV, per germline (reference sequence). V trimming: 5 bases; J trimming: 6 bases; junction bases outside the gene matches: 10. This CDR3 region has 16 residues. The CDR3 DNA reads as TGTGCCAGCAGTCCGCGGACAGGGGGTTTGGGAAACATTCAGTACTTC. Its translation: CASSPRTGGLGNIQYF.

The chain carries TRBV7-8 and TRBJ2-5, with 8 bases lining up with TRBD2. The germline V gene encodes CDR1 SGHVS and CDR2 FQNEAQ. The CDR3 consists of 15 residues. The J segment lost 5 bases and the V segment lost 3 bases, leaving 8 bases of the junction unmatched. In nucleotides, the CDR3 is TGTGCCAGCAGCTTCGGGACTAGTAATTTTGAGACCCAGTACTTC. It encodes CASSFGTSNFETQYF.

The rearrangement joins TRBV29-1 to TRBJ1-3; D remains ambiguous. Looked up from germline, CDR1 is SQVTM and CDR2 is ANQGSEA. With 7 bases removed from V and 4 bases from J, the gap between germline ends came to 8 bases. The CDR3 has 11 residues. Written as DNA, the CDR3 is TGCAGCGCAAAGGAGGGAAACACCATATATTTT. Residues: CSAKEGNTIYF.

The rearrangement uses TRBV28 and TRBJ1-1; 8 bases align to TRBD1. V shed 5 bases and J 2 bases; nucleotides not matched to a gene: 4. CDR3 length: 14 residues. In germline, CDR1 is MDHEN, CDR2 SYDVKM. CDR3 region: CASSIGQGNTEAFF. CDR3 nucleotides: TGTGCCAGCAGTATCGGACAGGGTAACACTGAAGCTTTCTTT.

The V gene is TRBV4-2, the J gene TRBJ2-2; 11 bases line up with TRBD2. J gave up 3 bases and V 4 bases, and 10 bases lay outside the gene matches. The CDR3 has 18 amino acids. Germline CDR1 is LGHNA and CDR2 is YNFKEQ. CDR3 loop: CASSPQILAGAHTGELFF. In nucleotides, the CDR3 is TGTGCCAGCAGCCCGCAGATACTAGCGGGGGCCCACACCGGGGAGCTGTTTTTT.

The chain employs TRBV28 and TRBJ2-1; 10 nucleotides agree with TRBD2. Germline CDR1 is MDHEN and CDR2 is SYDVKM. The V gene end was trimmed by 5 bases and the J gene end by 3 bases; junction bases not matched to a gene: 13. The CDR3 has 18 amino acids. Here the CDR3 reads CASSPVILAGVFYNEQFF. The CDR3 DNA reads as TGTGCCAGCAGTCCTGTCATTCTAGCGGGGGTATTCTACAATGAGCAGTTCTTC.

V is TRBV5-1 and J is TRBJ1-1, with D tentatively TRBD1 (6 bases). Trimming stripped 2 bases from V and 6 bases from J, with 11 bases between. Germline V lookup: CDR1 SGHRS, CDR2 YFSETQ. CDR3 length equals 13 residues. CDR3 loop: CASSFRTGSEAFF. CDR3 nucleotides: TGCGCCAGCAGCTTCCGCACAGGGTCTGAAGCTTTCTTT.

The CDR3 here is CASSARTSGAGANVLTF. CDR3 DNA: TGCGCCAGCAGCGCCAGGACTAGCGGGGCTGGGGCCAACGTCCTGACTTTC. The chain couples TRBV5-1 to TRBJ2-6; 12 nucleotides agree with TRBD2. Germline loops: CDR1 SGHRS, CDR2 YFSETQ. The CDR3 loop spans 17 amino acids. With 4 bases clipped from V and 2 bases from J, the junction kept 4 bases outside the gene matches.

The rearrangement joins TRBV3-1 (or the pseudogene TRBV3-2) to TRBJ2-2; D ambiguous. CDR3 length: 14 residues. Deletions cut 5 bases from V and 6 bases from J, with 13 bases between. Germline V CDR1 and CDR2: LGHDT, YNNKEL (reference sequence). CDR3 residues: CASSYPGGSGELFF. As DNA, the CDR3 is TGTGCCAGCAGCTACCCGGGTGGGTCCGGGGAGCTGTTTTTT.

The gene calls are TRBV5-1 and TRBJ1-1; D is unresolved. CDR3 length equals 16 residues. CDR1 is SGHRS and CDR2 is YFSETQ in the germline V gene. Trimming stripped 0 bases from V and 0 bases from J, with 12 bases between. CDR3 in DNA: TGCGCCAGCAGCTTGGGCAGGCTAAAAATGAACACTGAAGCTTTCTTT. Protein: CASSLGRLKMNTEAFF.

CDR3 nucleotide sequence: TGTGCCAGCAGTCCACTGGGGGGTGCCGGAAACACCATATATTTT. This codes for CASSPLGGAGNTIYF. The V call is TRBV6-5, the J call TRBJ1-3; possible D gene TRBD1, 5 bases. The length of the CDR3 is 15 residues. Germline loops: CDR1 MNHEY, CDR2 SVGAGI. With 5 bases removed from V and 4 bases from J, the gap between germline ends came to 15 bases.

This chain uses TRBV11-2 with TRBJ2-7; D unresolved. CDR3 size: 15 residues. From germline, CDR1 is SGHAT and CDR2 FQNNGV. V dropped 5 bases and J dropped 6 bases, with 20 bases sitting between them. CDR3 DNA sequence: TGTGCCAGCAGCCCCAGGTGGTTTGTGCCGGCCGAGCAGTACTTC. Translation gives CASSPRWFVPAEQYF.

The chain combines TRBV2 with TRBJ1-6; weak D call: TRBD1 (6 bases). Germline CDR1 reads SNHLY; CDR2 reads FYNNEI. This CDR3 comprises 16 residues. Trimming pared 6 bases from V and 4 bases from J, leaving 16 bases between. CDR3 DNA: TGTGCCAGCAGGGGCGCCCCAACAGGGTATAATTCACCCCTCCACTTT. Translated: CASRGAPTGYNSPLHF. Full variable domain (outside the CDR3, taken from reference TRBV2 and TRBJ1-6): EPEVTQTPSHQVTQMGQEVILRCVPISNHLYFYWYRQILGQKVEFLVSFYNNEISEKSEIFDDQFSVERPDGSNFTLKIRSTKLEDSAMYFCASRGAPTGYNSPLHFGNGTRLTVT.

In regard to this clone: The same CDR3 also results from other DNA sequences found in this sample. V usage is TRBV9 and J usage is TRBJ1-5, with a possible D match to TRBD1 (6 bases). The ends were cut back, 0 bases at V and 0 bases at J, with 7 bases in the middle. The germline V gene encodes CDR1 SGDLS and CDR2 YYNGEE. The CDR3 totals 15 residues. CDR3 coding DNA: TGTGCCAGCAGCGTAGGGGGGCGTAGCAATCAGCCCCAGCATTTT. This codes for CASSVGGRSNQPQHF.

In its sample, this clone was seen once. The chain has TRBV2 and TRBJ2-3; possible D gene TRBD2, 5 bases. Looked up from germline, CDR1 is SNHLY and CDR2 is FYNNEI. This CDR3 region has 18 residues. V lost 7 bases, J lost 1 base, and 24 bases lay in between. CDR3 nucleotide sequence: TGTGCCAGCATCGGGGAAGGTAACCCCAAGTATGGCACAGATACGCAGTATTTT. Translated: CASIGEGNPKYGTDTQYF.

CDR3 nucleotide sequence: TGTGCCAGCAGCTTACCCCCGGGACAAAATTTGGGCGGGGAGCTGTTTTTT. Translating gives CASSLPPGQNLGGELFF. This chain connects TRBV13 to TRBJ2-2; D may be TRBD1 (6 bases). CDR1 is PRHDT, CDR2 FYEKMQ, per germline (reference sequence). V was cut by 2 bases and J by 7 bases, with 20 bases left in between. There are 17 residues in the CDR3.

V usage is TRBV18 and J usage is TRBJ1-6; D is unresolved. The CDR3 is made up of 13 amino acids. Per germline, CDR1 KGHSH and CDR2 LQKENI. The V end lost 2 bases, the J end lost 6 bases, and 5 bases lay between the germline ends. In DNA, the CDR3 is TGTGCCAGCTCACCAGCCGGTAATTCACCCCTCCACTTT. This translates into CASSPAGNSPLHF.

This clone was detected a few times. This CDR3 reads CAIQDQLPNTEAFF. As DNA, the CDR3 is TGTGCCATACAGGACCAGCTCCCGAACACTGAAGCTTTCTTT. The J gene is TRBJ1-1, the V gene TRBV10-3, with a weak D call TRBD1 (5 bases). V was trimmed by 9 bases and J by 1 base, leaving 15 bases between them. The CDR3 has 14 residues. Germline assignment: CDR1 ENHRY and CDR2 SYGVKD.

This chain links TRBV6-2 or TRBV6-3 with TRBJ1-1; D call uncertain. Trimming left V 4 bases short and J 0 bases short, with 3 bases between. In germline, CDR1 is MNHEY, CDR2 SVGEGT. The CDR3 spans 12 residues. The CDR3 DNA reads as TGTGCCAGCAGTTCAGTGAACACTGAAGCTTTCTTT. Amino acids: CASSSVNTEAFF.